This T cell receptor (beta chain) was sequenced for a study of blood T cell repertoires in COVID-19. Trimming stripped 0 bases from V and 2 bases from J, with 11 bases between. The CDR3 consists of 15 residues. Germline CDR1 reads SGHNT; CDR2 reads YYREEE (reference sequence). Assay: immunoSEQ multiplex PCR; the TCRdb copy retains only in-frame clones and omits some. Among 95,000 or so clones, over 70% were seen once, and the ten largest hold roughly 25%. Sequenced: peripheral blood. The chain combines TRBV5-4 with TRBJ1-1; no reliable D call. This receptor was obtained from a man of 80 years or more with active or convalescent COVID-19. The chain's CDR3 is CASSLDFSLNTEAFF. In DNA, the CDR3 is TGTGCCAGCAGCTTGGATTTCTCGCTAAACACTGAAGCTTTCTTT.